This T cell receptor beta chain is drawn from a study of cytomegalovirus exposure and HLA in healthy donors. Findings and limits, study-wide: It was reported that TCR beta sequences correctly inferred the HLA-A and HLA-B alleles for most subjects. Association with HLA alleles at 0.05 false discovery rate was found for some 18,000 TCR beta sequences in a later analysis.

On this clone itself: Its matching antigen is unknown.

The PCR contained 60 Vbeta and 13 Jbeta primers. Some clones are missing from TCRdb's copy, which holds only in-frame ones; the method was immunoSEQ multiplex PCR. Of about 100,000 clones detected, under 80% appear once; the ten largest clones hold 3% to 4%. CDR1 and CDR2 from the germline V gene are LNHDA and SQIVND (reference sequence). The CDR3 has 15 residues. The sequencing input was PBMCs. The source of this sequence is a woman between 50 and 59 years old in good health and CMV-seropositive. The rearrangement links TRBV19 to TRBJ2-5; perhaps TRBD1 as D (6 bases). The DNA end is more similar to TRBJ2-7, so the J call may be wrong. The CDR3 is CASSDGTGSSYEQYF. The DNA for the CDR3 is TGTGCCAGTAGTGACGGCACAGGGAGTTCCTACGAGCAGTACTTC.